This T cell receptor beta chain was retrieved from a study of identical twins (dated by TCRdb to 2016 to 2018). About the full investigation: To test whether fetal clonotypes persist, this study deep-sequenced TCR alpha and beta repertoires from monozygotic twins, from unrelated adults of various ages, and from cord blood. To rule out contamination, the twin experiments were replicated at different times with different library preparation protocols.

There are 15 amino acids in the CDR3, from cysteine to phenylalanine inclusive. The sequence is cut down to CDR3 DNA, 45 bases in frame from base 1. Trimming removed 2 bases from V and 0 bases from J; the gene matches leave 1 base unexplained. Looking up the germline V gene yields CDR1 SGDLS and CDR2 YYNGEE. Here is what the overall study found, with its caveats: Zero-insertion analyses could be partly confounded by invariant T cells such as MAIT and iNKT, though diverse VJ usage argued against such confounding for most clonotypes. In monozygotic twins, out-of-frame TCR alpha sharing was systematically underestimated by recombination models, although the models agreed with sharing between unrelated individuals. Fewer insertions were carried by abundant cord blood beta clonotypes, a similar but weaker trend appeared in young adult naive repertoires, and no such trend appeared in memory repertoires. Because the same donors could not be followed over many years, conclusions were based on cross-sectional statistical analysis. A weaker excess of twin sharing was found in beta out-of-frame sequences because the signal-to-noise ratio was lowered by fewer shared sequences. Compared with coincidental sharing between unrelated individuals, an excess of low generation-probability sequences was observed among out-of-frame TCR alpha sequences shared between twins.

There are many counts of this clonotype. Its antigen is currently not known. Base quality data are lacking; no much larger clone is found one base away. Every donor was a healthy Caucasian. The twin cohort consisted of three pairs of female monozygotic twins, all aged roughly 18 to 29 years. Positive isolation kits from Invitrogen were used to isolate the CD4+ and CD8+ T cell populations. Preparation of the library involved 5' RACE. Sequencer: Illumina HiSeq 2000. Template switching added a universal primer binding site, and the final cDNA carried a unique molecular identifier that allowed TCR cDNA molecules to be counted accurately. Specific primers in the conserved constant-segment region were used to synthesize first-strand cDNA for TCR alpha and beta chains. To control for contamination, every cDNA library was double barcoded, receiving both a SMART-Mk sample barcode and Illumina barcodes. Two successive PCR steps introduced TruSeq adapter sequences along with Illumina sample barcodes. Sequencing of the TCR alpha and beta cDNA libraries was done on the Illumina HiSeq platform using custom primers. In the authors' own workflow: Unique molecular identifiers were extracted from raw reads with MiGEC, and CDR3 positions were determined with MiXCR. Recombination models were inferred per individual with the repgenHMM and IGoR tools using an EM algorithm. Shared clonotype analysis was performed with the tcR package in R, normalizing sharing by the product of cloneset sizes. Out-of-frame nonproductive sequences were analyzed to study raw recombination free of thymic and clonal selection effects. The raw public data were reprocessed by TCRdb itself: fastp quality trimming at Q25, MiXCR clonotype calling, in-frame beta chains only. CDR3 protein sequences are deduplicated, and each keeps its most common genes and DNA. None of the V and J calls come from the authors' own analysis; TCRdb made them. The table for this sample lists 500,000 to 550,000 distinct CDR3 sequences; approximately 20% of them were counted only once. The leading ten clones occupy approximately 0.52% of the sample.

The same sample was also studied in work on yellow fever vaccine responses in identical twins. Taken from the second paper: The T cell response to vaccination in identical twins was reported by the authors to appear partly convergent and partly personalized. In the study, vaccine-responding T cell clones were precisely tracked in identical twins.

Recombination linked TRBV9 to TRBJ2-1; the central 8 bases match TRBD2. The TCR originated in a young woman in good health. Sequenced input: CD4+ T cells sorted from blood. The sequenced DNA is TGTGCCAGCAGCGTTACTAGCGGCTCCTACAATGAGCAGTTCTTC. Translated, it gives CASSVTSGSYNEQFF.